This is a list of T cell receptor beta chains from one sample in a study of blood T cell repertoires in COVID-19. Method: immunoSEQ multiplex PCR; TCRdb's copy keeps in-frame clones and lacks some. The data contain just over 300,000 clones, more than 75% of them singletons. Input material: PBMCs or T cells enriched from blood (not recorded which). The receptor source for this set is a man aged 25-45 years who had recovered from COVID-19. CDR3s include the opening cysteine and the closing phenylalanine or tryptophan. The order of the fields is D gene, J gene, V gene, CDR3 length, clone size, CDR3 protein, CDR3 DNA. A D gene is named only where the DNA matches it firmly. Part of the rows lack a size; the others show once, few, many or a class for expanded clones.

d_gene: .; j_gene: TRBJ2-5; v_gene: TRBV30; len: 14; abundance: once; CDR3aa: CAWSPLDSQETQYF; CDR3nt: TGTGCCTGGAGTCCGTTGGACTCACAAGAGACCCAGTACTTC
d_gene: TRBD2; j_gene: TRBJ2-5; v_gene: TRBV7-9; len: 15; abundance: few; CDR3aa: CASSSSGGLQETQYF; CDR3nt: TGTGCCAGCAGCTCCTCGGGGGGATTGCAAGAGACCCAGTACTTC
d_gene: .; j_gene: TRBJ2-7; v_gene: TRBV19; len: 14; abundance: .; CDR3aa: CASSMQGPSYEQYF; CDR3nt: TGTGCCAGTAGTATGCAGGGGCCCTCCTACGAGCAGTACTTC
d_gene: TRBD1; j_gene: TRBJ2-7; v_gene: TRBV5-1; len: 16; abundance: once; CDR3aa: CASSNTNRQGANEQYF; CDR3nt: TGCGCCAGCAGCAATACGAACCGACAGGGGGCAAACGAGCAGTACTTC
d_gene: .; j_gene: TRBJ1-2; v_gene: TRBV7-8; len: 13; abundance: few; CDR3aa: CASSPGTDYGYTF; CDR3nt: TGTGCCAGCAGCCCGGGGACTGACTATGGCTACACCTTC
d_gene: .; j_gene: TRBJ1-1; v_gene: TRBV10-2; len: 13; abundance: .; CDR3aa: CASSDRGVTEAFF; CDR3nt: TGCGCCAGCAGTGACCGGGGGGTCACTGAAGCTTTCTTT
d_gene: .; j_gene: TRBJ2-3; v_gene: TRBV30; len: 15; abundance: .; CDR3aa: CARKTAGRSTDTQYF; CDR3nt: TGTGCCCGGAAAACGGCGGGTCGAAGCACAGATACGCAGTATTTT
d_gene: TRBD2; j_gene: TRBJ2-1; v_gene: TRBV5-4; len: 19; abundance: .; CDR3aa: CASSLPVLAVWGSYNEQFF; CDR3nt: TGTGCCAGCAGCTTGCCGGTCCTAGCGGTTTGGGGATCCTACAATGAGCAGTTCTTC
d_gene: .; j_gene: TRBJ1-1; v_gene: TRBV30; len: 14; abundance: .; CDR3aa: CAWSWRGVAERAFF; CDR3nt: TGTGCCTGGAGCTGGCGCGGGGTGGCTGAGAGAGCTTTCTTT
d_gene: TRBD2; j_gene: TRBJ2-1; v_gene: TRBV29-1; len: 15; abundance: .; CDR3aa: CSVRRLAGQYNEQFF; CDR3nt: TGCAGCGTCCGAAGACTAGCGGGACAGTACAATGAGCAGTTCTTC
d_gene: TRBD2; j_gene: TRBJ2-3; v_gene: TRBV7-6; len: 15; abundance: .; CDR3aa: CASSLEAGDTDTQYF; CDR3nt: TGTGCCAGCAGCTTAGAAGCGGGGGACACAGATACGCAGTATTTT
d_gene: .; j_gene: TRBJ1-4; v_gene: TRBV2; len: 15; abundance: .; CDR3aa: CASSLSGVIYEKLFF; CDR3nt: TGTGCCAGCAGCTTATCAGGGGTTATTTATGAAAAACTGTTTTTT
d_gene: TRBD1; j_gene: TRBJ1-1; v_gene: TRBV4-2; len: 15; abundance: .; CDR3aa: CASSQNWGQGPEAFF; CDR3nt: TGTGCCAGCAGCCAAAACTGGGGACAGGGCCCTGAAGCTTTCTTT
d_gene: TRBD1; j_gene: TRBJ2-7; v_gene: TRBV11-3; len: 14; abundance: .; CDR3aa: CASSWTGGLYEQYF; CDR3nt: TGTGCCAGCAGCTGGACAGGGGGACTCTACGAGCAGTACTTC
d_gene: .; j_gene: TRBJ1-1; v_gene: TRBV27; len: 13; abundance: .; CDR3aa: CASSPAWDSEAFF; CDR3nt: TGTGCCAGCAGTCCTGCATGGGACTCTGAAGCTTTCTTT
d_gene: .; j_gene: TRBJ2-1; v_gene: TRBV7-8; len: 13; abundance: .; CDR3aa: CASSLGFADEQFF; CDR3nt: TGTGCCAGCAGCTTAGGGTTCGCAGATGAGCAGTTCTTC
d_gene: .; j_gene: TRBJ1-4; v_gene: TRBV5-1; len: 15; abundance: .; CDR3aa: CASRPRPGVAEKLFF; CDR3nt: TGCGCCAGCAGGCCCCGGCCGGGGGTGGCGGAAAAACTGTTTTTT
d_gene: TRBD2; j_gene: TRBJ2-7; v_gene: TRBV4-2; len: 15; abundance: .; CDR3aa: CASSHRTSGLYEQYF; CDR3nt: TGTGCCAGCAGCCATCGGACTAGCGGACTTTACGAGCAGTACTTC
d_gene: TRBD2; j_gene: TRBJ2-1; v_gene: TRBV5-1; len: 16; abundance: .; CDR3aa: CASSPGLAGQREEQFF; CDR3nt: TGCGCCAGCAGCCCGGGACTAGCGGGCCAACGGGAGGAGCAGTTCTTC
d_gene: TRBD1; j_gene: TRBJ2-5; v_gene: TRBV7-7; len: 15; abundance: few; CDR3aa: CASRRGGQGAETQYF; CDR3nt: TGTGCTAGCAGAAGGGGGGGACAGGGGGCCGAGACCCAGTACTTC
d_gene: .; j_gene: TRBJ2-3; v_gene: TRBV7-2; len: 13; abundance: .; CDR3aa: CASSLVALDTQYF; CDR3nt: TGTGCCAGCAGCTTAGTAGCATTAGATACGCAGTATTTT
d_gene: .; j_gene: TRBJ1-4; v_gene: TRBV4-1; len: 12; abundance: .; CDR3aa: CASSQGGEKLFF; CDR3nt: TGCGCCAGCAGCCAGGGGGGTGAAAAACTGTTTTTT
d_gene: TRBD1; j_gene: TRBJ2-3; v_gene: TRBV11-3; len: 17; abundance: .; CDR3aa: CASSSPPRDRITDTQYF; CDR3nt: TGTGCCAGCAGCTCTCCCCCCCGGGACAGGATCACAGATACGCAGTATTTT
d_gene: .; j_gene: TRBJ2-4; v_gene: TRBV25-1; len: 11; abundance: .; CDR3aa: CASSDADKRYF; CDR3nt: TGTGCCAGCAGTGACGCGGACAAGCGGTACTTC
d_gene: .; j_gene: TRBJ2-3; v_gene: TRBV11-2; len: 15; abundance: .; CDR3aa: CASSLIRGSTDTQYF; CDR3nt: TGTGCCAGCAGCTTAATCCGCGGGTCAACAGATACGCAGTATTTT
d_gene: TRBD1; j_gene: TRBJ1-5; v_gene: TRBV7-9; len: 15; abundance: .; CDR3aa: CASSLTGQVNQPQHF; CDR3nt: TGTGCCAGCAGCTTGACGGGACAGGTTAATCAGCCCCAGCATTTT
d_gene: .; j_gene: TRBJ2-1; v_gene: TRBV6-5; len: 11; abundance: .; CDR3aa: CASLSYNEQFF; CDR3nt: TGTGCCAGCCTCTCCTACAATGAGCAGTTCTTC
d_gene: TRBD2; j_gene: TRBJ2-7; v_gene: TRBV13; len: 14; abundance: .; CDR3aa: CASGGGRASYEQYF; CDR3nt: TGTGCCAGCGGGGGCGGGAGGGCCTCCTACGAGCAGTACTTC